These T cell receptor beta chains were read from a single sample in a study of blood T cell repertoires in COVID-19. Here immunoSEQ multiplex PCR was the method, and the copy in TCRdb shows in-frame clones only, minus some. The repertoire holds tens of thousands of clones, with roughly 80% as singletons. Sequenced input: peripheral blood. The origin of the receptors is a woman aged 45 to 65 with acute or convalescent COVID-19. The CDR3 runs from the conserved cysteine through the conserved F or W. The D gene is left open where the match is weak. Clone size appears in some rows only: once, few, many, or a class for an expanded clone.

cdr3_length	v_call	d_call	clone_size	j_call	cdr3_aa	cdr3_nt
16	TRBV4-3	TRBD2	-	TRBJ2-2	CASSQEGTSRTGELFF	TGCGCCAGCAGCCAAGAAGGGACTAGTCGCACCGGGGAGCTGTTTTTT
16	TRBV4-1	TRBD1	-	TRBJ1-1	CASSQLGGAGNTEAFF	TGCGCCAGCAGCCAACTAGGGGGCGCAGGGAACACTGAAGCTTTCTTT
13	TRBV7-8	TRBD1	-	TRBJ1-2	CATGTGAIYGYTF	TGTGCCACCGGGACAGGAGCCATCTATGGCTACACCTTC
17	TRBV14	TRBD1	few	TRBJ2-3	CASSQVGPGQGPDTQYF	TGTGCCAGCAGCCAAGTGGGTCCGGGACAGGGTCCAGATACGCAGTATTTT
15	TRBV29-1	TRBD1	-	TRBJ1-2	CSVEDLGGRFYGYTF	TGCAGCGTTGAAGATTTAGGGGGCCGATTCTATGGCTACACCTTC
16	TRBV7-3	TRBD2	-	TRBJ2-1	CASSLSGGFSYNEQFF	TGTGCCAGCAGCTTAAGCGGGGGGTTCTCCTACAATGAGCAGTTCTTC
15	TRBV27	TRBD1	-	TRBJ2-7	CASKPSGQGNDEQYF	TGTGCCAGCAAACCTTCGGGACAGGGGAACGACGAGCAGTACTTC
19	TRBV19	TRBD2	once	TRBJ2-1	CASELQGTSGRIVGNEQFF	TGTGCCAGTGAACTCCAGGGAACTAGCGGGAGGATAGTAGGCAATGAGCAGTTCTTC
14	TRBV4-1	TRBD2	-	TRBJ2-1	CASSSELAGSEQFF	TGCGCCAGCAGCTCTGAACTAGCGGGAAGTGAGCAGTTCTTC
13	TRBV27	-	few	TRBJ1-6	CASSLQTNSPLHF	TGTGCCAGCAGTTTACAAACAAATTCACCCCTCCACTTT
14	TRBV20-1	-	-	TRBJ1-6	CSASKQHIDSPLHF	TGCAGTGCTAGTAAACAGCATATTGACTCACCCCTCCACTTT
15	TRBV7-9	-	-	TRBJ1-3	CASSLGTNSGNTIYF	TGTGCCAGCAGCTTAGGGACAAACTCTGGAAACACCATATATTTT
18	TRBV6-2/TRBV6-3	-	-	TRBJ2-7	CASSYSSSGSPLSYEQYF	TGTGCCAGCAGTTACTCGAGTTCGGGGTCCCCTCTCTCCTACGAGCAGTACTTC
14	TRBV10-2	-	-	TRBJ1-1	CASSDQAVDTEAFF	TGCGCCAGCAGTGATCAAGCCGTAGACACTGAAGCTTTCTTT
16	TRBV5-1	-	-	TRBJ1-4	CASSFTGEATNEKLFF	TGCGCCAGCAGCTTCACCGGGGAAGCAACTAATGAAAAACTGTTTTTT
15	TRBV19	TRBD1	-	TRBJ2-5	CASSIEGRGPETQYF	TGTGCCAGTAGTATAGAGGGCAGGGGGCCGGAGACCCAGTACTTC
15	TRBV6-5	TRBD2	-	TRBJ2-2	CASSRGGTWAGGLFF	TGTGCCAGCAGCCGCGGGGGCACTTGGGCGGGAGGGCTGTTTTTT
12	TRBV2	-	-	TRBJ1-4	CASSEAARELFF	TGTGCCAGCAGTGAAGCGGCACGGGAACTGTTTTTT
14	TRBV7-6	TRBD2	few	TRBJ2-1	CASSLRSSGGEQFF	TGTGCCAGCAGCTTACGGTCTAGCGGGGGGGAGCAGTTCTTC
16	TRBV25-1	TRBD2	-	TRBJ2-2	CATSPVTSSNTGELFF	TGTGCCACCTCACCTGTGACTAGCTCGAACACCGGGGAGCTGTTTTTT
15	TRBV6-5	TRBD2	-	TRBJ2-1	CASSFHLGLVHEQFF	TGTGCCAGCAGTTTCCACCTCGGACTAGTCCATGAGCAGTTCTTC
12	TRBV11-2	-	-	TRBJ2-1	CASSLFPNEQFF	TGTGCCAGCAGCTTATTCCCGAATGAGCAGTTCTTC
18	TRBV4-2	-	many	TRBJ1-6	CASSPKDSPSSYNSPLHF	TGTGCCAGCAGCCCCAAGGACAGTCCGAGCTCCTATAATTCACCCCTCCACTTT
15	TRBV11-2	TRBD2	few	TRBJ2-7	CASSQGRTSGSEQYF	TGTGCCAGCAGCCAGGGAAGGACTAGCGGGAGCGAGCAGTACTTC
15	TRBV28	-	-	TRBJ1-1	CASSRRGGANTEAFF	TGTGCCAGCAGCCGGCGGGGTGGGGCGAACACTGAAGCTTTCTTT
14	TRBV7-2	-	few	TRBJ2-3	CASSPPVLTDTQYF	TGTGCCAGCAGCCCCCCGGTCCTCACAGATACGCAGTATTTT
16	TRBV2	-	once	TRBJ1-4	CASSREGRGFNEKLFF	TGTGCCAGCAGCCGGGAGGGCAGGGGCTTTAATGAAAAACTGTTTTTT
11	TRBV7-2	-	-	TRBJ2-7	CASSTGREQYF	TGTGCCAGCAGTACAGGGCGCGAGCAGTACTTC
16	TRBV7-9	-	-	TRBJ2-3	CASRSDKIRGTDTQYF	TGTGCCAGCAGGTCGGACAAGATTCGGGGCACAGATACGCAGTATTTT
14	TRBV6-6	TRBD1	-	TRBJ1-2	CASSYSTGGNGYTF	TGTGCCAGCAGTTACTCGACAGGGGGCAATGGCTACACCTTC
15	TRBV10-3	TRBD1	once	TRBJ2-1	CAISESRTGGNEQFF	TGTGCCATCAGTGAGTCCCGGACAGGCGGCAATGAGCAGTTCTTC
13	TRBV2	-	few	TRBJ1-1	CASSLNRDTEAFF	TGTGCCAGCAGTTTAAACCGGGACACTGAAGCTTTCTTT
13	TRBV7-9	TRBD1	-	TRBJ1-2	CASSLTGDYGYTF	TGTGCCAGCAGCCTCACAGGGGACTATGGCTACACCTTC
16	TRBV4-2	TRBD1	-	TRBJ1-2	CASSQEWGQGKYGYTF	TGTGCCAGCAGCCAAGAATGGGGACAGGGCAAGTATGGCTACACCTTC
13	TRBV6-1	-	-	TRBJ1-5	CASTGGGSQPQHF	TGTGCCAGCACCGGGGGGGGCAGTCAGCCCCAGCATTTT
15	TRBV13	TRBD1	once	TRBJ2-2	CASSFDRESTGELFF	TGTGCCAGCAGCTTCGACAGGGAGAGCACCGGGGAGCTGTTTTTT
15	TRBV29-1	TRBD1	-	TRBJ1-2	CSVETGTAGRYGYTF	TGCAGCGTTGAAACCGGGACAGCAGGCCGATATGGCTACACCTTC
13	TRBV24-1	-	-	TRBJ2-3	CATISGSPDTQYF	TGTGCCACCATAAGTGGGAGCCCAGATACGCAGTATTTT
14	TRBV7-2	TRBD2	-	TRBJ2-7	CASSLGSSGFEQYF	TGTGCCAGCAGCTTAGGTTCTAGCGGGTTTGAGCAGTACTTC
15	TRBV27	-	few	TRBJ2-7	CASSLLGSSKYEQYF	TGTGCCAGCAGTTTATTAGGGAGTTCCAAATACGAGCAGTACTTC
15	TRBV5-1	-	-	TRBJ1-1	CASSGFRGMNTEAFF	TGCGCCAGCAGCGGATTCAGGGGAATGAACACTGAAGCTTTCTTT
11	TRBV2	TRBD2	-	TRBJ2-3	CASSGGTSVYF	TGTGCCAGCAGTGGCGGGACTAGCGTGTATTTT
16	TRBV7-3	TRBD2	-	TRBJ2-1	CASSSPSGSFYNEQFF	TGTGCCAGCAGCTCCCCTAGCGGGAGTTTTTACAATGAGCAGTTCTTC
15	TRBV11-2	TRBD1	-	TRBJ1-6	CASSLVGGGNSPLHF	TGTGCCAGCAGCTTAGTAGGGGGCGGCAATTCACCCCTCCACTTT
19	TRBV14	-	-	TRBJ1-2	CASSQPLGGNLGPVDGYTF	TGTGCCAGCAGCCAACCCCTCGGGGGGAATTTGGGACCCGTCGATGGCTACACCTTC
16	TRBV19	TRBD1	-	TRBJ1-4	CASTNRQGPANEKLFF	TGTGCCAGTACCAACCGACAGGGTCCTGCTAATGAAAAACTGTTTTTT
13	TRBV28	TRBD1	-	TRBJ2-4	CASKRTGGLFQYF	TGTGCCAGCAAACGGACAGGGGGGCTTTTCCAGTACTTC
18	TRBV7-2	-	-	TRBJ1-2	CASSLGFTAETSINGYTF	TGTGCCAGCAGCTTAGGTTTCACGGCGGAGACGAGTATAAATGGCTACACCTTC
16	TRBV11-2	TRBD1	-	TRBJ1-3	CASSLMGGQGGNTIYF	TGTGCCAGCAGCTTAATGGGGGGACAGGGAGGAAACACCATATATTTT
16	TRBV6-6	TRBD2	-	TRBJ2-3	CASSYSKTAGADTQYF	TGTGCCAGCAGTTACTCGAAGACCGCGGGAGCAGATACGCAGTATTTT
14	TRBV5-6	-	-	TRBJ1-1	CASRRMPENTEAFF	TGTGCCAGCAGAAGAATGCCAGAGAACACTGAAGCTTTCTTT
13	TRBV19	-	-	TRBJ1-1	CASKGHVNTEAFF	TGTGCCAGTAAAGGACACGTGAACACTGAAGCTTTCTTT
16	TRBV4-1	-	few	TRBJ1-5	CASSQEPGNSNQPQHF	TGCGCCAGCAGCCAAGAACCGGGGAATAGCAATCAGCCCCAGCATTTT
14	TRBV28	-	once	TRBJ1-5	CASNRQHSNQPQHF	TGTGCCAGCAATCGACAGCATAGCAATCAGCCCCAGCATTTT
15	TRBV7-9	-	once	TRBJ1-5	CASSLDGGSNQPQHF	TGTGCCAGCAGCTTAGATGGGGGGAGCAATCAGCCCCAGCATTTT
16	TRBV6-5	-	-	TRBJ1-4	CASSYALEGSDEKLFF	TGTGCCAGCAGTTACGCCCTGGAGGGATCGGATGAAAAACTGTTTTTT
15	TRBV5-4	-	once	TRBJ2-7	CASSLGGRGIHEQYF	TGTGCCAGCAGCTTGGGGGGACGGGGGATCCACGAGCAGTACTTC
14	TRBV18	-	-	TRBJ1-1	CASSPLLDTEEAFF	TGTGCCAGCTCACCCCTATTGGACACCGAAGAAGCTTTCTTT
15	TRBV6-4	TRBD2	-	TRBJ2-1	CASSEGLADSYEQFF	TGTGCCAGCAGTGAAGGACTAGCGGATAGCTATGAGCAGTTCTTC
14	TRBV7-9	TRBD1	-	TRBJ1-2	CASSLVGTDYGYTF	TGTGCCAGCAGCTTAGTAGGGACAGACTATGGCTACACCTTC